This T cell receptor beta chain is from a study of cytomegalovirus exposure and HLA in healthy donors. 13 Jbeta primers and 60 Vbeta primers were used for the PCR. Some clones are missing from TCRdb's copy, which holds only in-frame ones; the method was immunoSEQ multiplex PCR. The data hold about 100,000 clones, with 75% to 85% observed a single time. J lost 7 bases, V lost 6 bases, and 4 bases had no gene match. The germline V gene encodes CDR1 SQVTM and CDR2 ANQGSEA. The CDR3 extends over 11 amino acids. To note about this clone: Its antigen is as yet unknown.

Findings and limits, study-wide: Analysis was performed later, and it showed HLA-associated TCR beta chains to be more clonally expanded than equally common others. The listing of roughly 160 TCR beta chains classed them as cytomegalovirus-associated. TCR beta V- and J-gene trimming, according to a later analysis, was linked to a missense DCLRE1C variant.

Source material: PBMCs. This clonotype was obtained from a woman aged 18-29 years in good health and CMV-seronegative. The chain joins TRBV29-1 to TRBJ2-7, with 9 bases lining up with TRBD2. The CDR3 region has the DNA TGCAGCGTCCGTACTAGCGGGGAGCAGTACTTC. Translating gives CSVRTSGEQYF.